These T cell receptor beta chains were read from a single sample in a study of metastatic and nonmetastatic thyroid tumors. TCRdb re-clonotyped the PCR reads via MiXCR. The sample records some 4,800 clones, 20% to 25% being singletons. The sequencing sample was made of tumor tissue. These receptors were taken from a male donor with papillary thyroid cancer or a benign thyroid nodule (not recorded which). Some clones in this sample may be carry-over from other donors' samples. The CDR3 runs from the conserved cysteine through the conserved F or W. The D gene is left open where the match is weak. Clone sizes are given selectively: once, few, many, or a class where the clone is expanded.

v_call: TRBV11-1
j_call: TRBJ2-1
clone_size: NA
d_call: NA
cdr3_nt: TGTGCCAGCAGCTTACCAGGGTACTACAATGAGCAGTTCTTC
cdr3_aa: CASSLPGYYNEQFF

v_call: TRBV28
j_call: TRBJ2-3
clone_size: many
d_call: TRBD2
cdr3_nt: TGTGCCAGCAGAATAGCGGGAGGGGGCACAGATACGCAGTATTTT
cdr3_aa: CASRIAGGGTDTQYF

v_call: TRBV2
j_call: TRBJ2-7
clone_size: medium-sized
d_call: TRBD2
cdr3_nt: TGTGCCAGCAGTGAAGCCTCGGGACTAGCGGGAGTTCAGTACGAGCAGTACTTC
cdr3_aa: CASSEASGLAGVQYEQYF

v_call: TRBV27
j_call: TRBJ2-6
clone_size: many
d_call: NA
cdr3_nt: TGTGCCAGCAGTTCAGGACAGTGGAGGTCTGGGGCCAACGTCCTGACTTTC
cdr3_aa: CASSSGQWRSGANVLTF

v_call: TRBV28
j_call: TRBJ1-3
clone_size: NA
d_call: NA
cdr3_nt: TGTGCCAGCAGTTTGTCACAACGAGGAAACACCATATATTTT
cdr3_aa: CASSLSQRGNTIYF

v_call: TRBV20-1
j_call: TRBJ2-6
clone_size: many
d_call: NA
cdr3_nt: TGCAGTGCTAGTCGCTACTCTGGGGCCAACGTCCTGACTTTC
cdr3_aa: CSASRYSGANVLTF

v_call: TRBV7-3
j_call: TRBJ2-1
clone_size: many
d_call: NA
cdr3_nt: TGTGCCAGCAGCTTTACGGGTCGCTCCCCCTACAATGAGCAGTTCTTC
cdr3_aa: CASSFTGRSPYNEQFF

v_call: TRBV6-2/TRBV6-3
j_call: TRBJ2-6
clone_size: few
d_call: TRBD1
cdr3_nt: TGTGCCAGCAGTTACGGGACAGGGTGCGCTGGGTCCAACGTCCTGACTTTC
cdr3_aa: CASSYGTGCAGSNVLTF

v_call: TRBV28
j_call: TRBJ2-7
clone_size: NA
d_call: TRBD1
cdr3_nt: TGTGCCAGCAGAAAAGCAGGGGGCGCGTACGAGCAGTACTTC
cdr3_aa: CASRKAGGAYEQYF

v_call: TRBV12-3/TRBV12-4
j_call: TRBJ2-3
clone_size: few
d_call: NA
cdr3_nt: TGTGCCAGCAGTCCCCGGGGCACCCCAGATACGCAGTATTTT
cdr3_aa: CASSPRGTPDTQYF

v_call: TRBV6-1
j_call: TRBJ1-6
clone_size: NA
d_call: NA
cdr3_nt: TGTGCCAGCAGTGTAAGGAAACGGCTCGGGACGGTATCGTTTGAATCACCCCTCCACTTT
cdr3_aa: CASSVRKRLGTVSFESPLHF

v_call: TRBV6-1
j_call: TRBJ2-7
clone_size: medium-sized
d_call: TRBD1
cdr3_nt: TGTGCCAGCTCCTCTGACAGGGAGAGCGAGCAGTACTTC
cdr3_aa: CASSSDRESEQYF

v_call: TRBV20-1
j_call: TRBJ2-5
clone_size: many
d_call: NA
cdr3_nt: TGCAGTGCTTTGGGGGGGGCTAGCAGCCCGGGAGCCCAGTACTTC
cdr3_aa: CSALGGASSPGAQYF

v_call: TRBV12-3/TRBV12-4
j_call: TRBJ1-2
clone_size: large
d_call: NA
cdr3_nt: TGTGCCAGCAGCCCGACAGAGAGGGGCTACACCTTC
cdr3_aa: CASSPTERGYTF

v_call: TRBV29-1
j_call: TRBJ1-2
clone_size: few
d_call: NA
cdr3_nt: TGCAGCGTTGAACGGGCCGACGCGGTGAGGGGCTACACCTTC
cdr3_aa: CSVERADAVRGYTF

v_call: TRBV19
j_call: TRBJ1-2
clone_size: many
d_call: NA
cdr3_nt: TGTGCCAGTAGTATGGGGAGGACCTATGGCTACACCTTC
cdr3_aa: CASSMGRTYGYTF

v_call: TRBV28
j_call: TRBJ1-1
clone_size: NA
d_call: TRBD1
cdr3_nt: TGTGCCAGCAGTCCATTAGATGGGACAGCGACTGAAGCTTTCTTT
cdr3_aa: CASSPLDGTATEAFF

v_call: TRBV20-1
j_call: TRBJ2-7
clone_size: NA
d_call: NA
cdr3_nt: TGCAGTGCTAGAGATCGTGGTGGCGAGCAGTACTTC
cdr3_aa: CSARDRGGEQYF

v_call: TRBV9
j_call: TRBJ2-7
clone_size: NA
d_call: NA
cdr3_nt: TGTGCCAGCAGCAGCGCGGAGGCAGGGGCAGGCGAGCAGTACTTC
cdr3_aa: CASSSAEAGAGEQYF

v_call: TRBV27
j_call: TRBJ1-6
clone_size: many
d_call: NA
cdr3_nt: TGTGCCAGCAGTTTCACGGGGGGCCGATGGTATAATTCACCCCTCCACTTT
cdr3_aa: CASSFTGGRWYNSPLHF

v_call: TRBV20-1
j_call: TRBJ2-1
clone_size: NA
d_call: NA
cdr3_nt: TGCAGTGCACGACGAAGGGGCCTAGGAATCGATGAGCAGTTCTTC
cdr3_aa: CSARRRGLGIDEQFF

v_call: TRBV7-6
j_call: TRBJ2-7
clone_size: NA
d_call: NA
cdr3_nt: TGTGCCAGAAGCTATCGTCCGGGACAATCCTACGAGCAGTACTTC
cdr3_aa: CARSYRPGQSYEQYF

v_call: TRBV4-3
j_call: TRBJ2-1
clone_size: NA
d_call: NA
cdr3_nt: TGCGCCAGCAGCCAAGATAATAATTACAATGAGCAGTTCTTC
cdr3_aa: CASSQDNNYNEQFF

v_call: TRBV30
j_call: TRBJ2-1
clone_size: NA
d_call: NA
cdr3_nt: TGTGCCTGGAGCTGGGGGGTGCACAATGAGCAGTTCTTC
cdr3_aa: CAWSWGVHNEQFF

v_call: TRBV6-1
j_call: TRBJ2-1
clone_size: few
d_call: NA
cdr3_nt: TGTGCCAGCACCCCCGGGGGTGTTGAGCAGTTCTTC
cdr3_aa: CASTPGGVEQFF

v_call: TRBV12-3/TRBV12-4
j_call: TRBJ1-3
clone_size: many
d_call: NA
cdr3_nt: TGTGCCAGCAGCCCCCGCAGGGTCGGAAACACCATATATTTT
cdr3_aa: CASSPRRVGNTIYF

v_call: TRBV5-1
j_call: TRBJ2-3
clone_size: many
d_call: NA
cdr3_nt: TGCGCCAGCAGCTTGGGACAGGCCACAGATACGCAGTATTTT
cdr3_aa: CASSLGQATDTQYF

v_call: TRBV28
j_call: TRBJ1-2
clone_size: NA
d_call: TRBD1
cdr3_nt: TGTGCCAGCAGCCGCCGACAGGGACGTAACTATGGCTACACCTTC
cdr3_aa: CASSRRQGRNYGYTF

v_call: TRBV12-3/TRBV12-4
j_call: TRBJ2-7
clone_size: few
d_call: NA
cdr3_nt: TGTGCCAGCAGTCCCCTTGGCTACGAGCAGTACTTC
cdr3_aa: CASSPLGYEQYF

v_call: TRBV6-1
j_call: TRBJ1-1
clone_size: few
d_call: TRBD1
cdr3_nt: TGTGCCAGCAGTCGACAGGGGACGGTGAACACTGAAGCTTTCTTT
cdr3_aa: CASSRQGTVNTEAFF

v_call: TRBV3-1
j_call: TRBJ2-7
clone_size: NA
d_call: TRBD2
cdr3_nt: TGTGCCAGCAGCTCTTCAGGGACTAGCGGGAGTAACGAGCAGTACTTC
cdr3_aa: CASSSSGTSGSNEQYF

v_call: TRBV27
j_call: TRBJ2-2
clone_size: medium-sized
d_call: TRBD1
cdr3_nt: TGTGCCAGCAGTTTCGGGACAGGGGAAGCCGGGGAGCTGTTTTTT
cdr3_aa: CASSFGTGEAGELFF

v_call: TRBV6-2/TRBV6-3
j_call: TRBJ1-2
clone_size: large
d_call: NA
cdr3_nt: TGTGCCAGCAGTTCTTATAACTATGGCTACACCTTC
cdr3_aa: CASSSYNYGYTF

v_call: TRBV11-1
j_call: TRBJ2-1
clone_size: many
d_call: NA
cdr3_nt: TGTGCCAGCACCAAAAAGCGGGTTAGCTCCTACAATGAGCAGTTCTTC
cdr3_aa: CASTKKRVSSYNEQFF

v_call: TRBV2
j_call: TRBJ1-1
clone_size: many
d_call: NA
cdr3_nt: TGTGCCAGCAGTGACCGGTTGAACACTGAAGCTTTCTTT
cdr3_aa: CASSDRLNTEAFF

v_call: TRBV14
j_call: TRBJ2-3
clone_size: NA
d_call: TRBD2
cdr3_nt: TGTGCCAGCAGCCGTGGACTAGCGGGCATCGCTACGCAGTATTTT
cdr3_aa: CASSRGLAGIATQYF

v_call: TRBV6-6
j_call: TRBJ1-6
clone_size: medium-sized
d_call: TRBD1
cdr3_nt: TGTGCCAGCAGTTATTCCGGGACAGGGTCCTATAATTCACCCCTCCACTTT
cdr3_aa: CASSYSGTGSYNSPLHF

v_call: TRBV4-2
j_call: TRBJ2-6
clone_size: many
d_call: TRBD2
cdr3_nt: TGTGCCAGCAGTCCACTATTTGGCGGGAGCTCTGGGGCCAACGTCCTGACTTTC
cdr3_aa: CASSPLFGGSSGANVLTF

v_call: TRBV30
j_call: TRBJ1-5
clone_size: NA
d_call: NA
cdr3_nt: TGTGCCTGGAGCCGGGGTTTTGGCAATCAGCCCCAGCATTTT
cdr3_aa: CAWSRGFGNQPQHF

v_call: TRBV2
j_call: TRBJ2-7
clone_size: few
d_call: NA
cdr3_nt: TGTGCCAGCAAAGATTGGGGAATCGGGTTAGACGAGCAGTACTTC
cdr3_aa: CASKDWGIGLDEQYF

v_call: TRBV28
j_call: TRBJ1-5
clone_size: medium-sized
d_call: NA
cdr3_nt: TGTGCCAGCAGCCCTATGGGAGGGATCATTAGCAATCAGCCCCAGCATTTT
cdr3_aa: CASSPMGGIISNQPQHF

v_call: TRBV28
j_call: TRBJ1-2
clone_size: NA
d_call: TRBD1
cdr3_nt: TGTGCCAGCAGTCGGGACAGGGGGCTCAATGGCTACACCTTC
cdr3_aa: CASSRDRGLNGYTF

v_call: TRBV6-4
j_call: TRBJ2-2
clone_size: medium-sized
d_call: TRBD2
cdr3_nt: TGTGCCAGCAGTGACGGGGCGGGAGGACCCACCGGGGAGCTGTTTTTT
cdr3_aa: CASSDGAGGPTGELFF

v_call: TRBV5-1
j_call: TRBJ2-1
clone_size: NA
d_call: NA
cdr3_nt: TGCGCCAGCAGATGGGGGAGTGGGCCACACAATGAGCAGTTCTTC
cdr3_aa: CASRWGSGPHNEQFF

v_call: TRBV29-1
j_call: TRBJ1-1
clone_size: NA
d_call: TRBD1
cdr3_nt: TGCAGCGTTACACGTAAAGACAGGGGACTGGGAGCTTTCTTT
cdr3_aa: CSVTRKDRGLGAFF

v_call: TRBV20-1
j_call: TRBJ2-7
clone_size: NA
d_call: NA
cdr3_nt: TGCAGTGCTAACAGTGACTTTGGCTACGAGCAGTACTTC
cdr3_aa: CSANSDFGYEQYF

v_call: TRBV28
j_call: TRBJ1-6
clone_size: few
d_call: TRBD1
cdr3_nt: TGTGCCAGCAGTACCCAAGGACAGGGGTCGAATTCACCCCTCCACTTT
cdr3_aa: CASSTQGQGSNSPLHF

v_call: TRBV28
j_call: TRBJ2-7
clone_size: NA
d_call: TRBD1
cdr3_nt: TGTGCCAGCACTCAGTCCGGGACAGGGGACTTCGAGCAGTACTTC
cdr3_aa: CASTQSGTGDFEQYF

v_call: TRBV6-1
j_call: TRBJ2-2
clone_size: medium-sized
d_call: TRBD2
cdr3_nt: TGTGCCAGCAGACCGGGACTAGCGGGGTGGGGGGAGCTGTTTTTT
cdr3_aa: CASRPGLAGWGELFF

v_call: TRBV28
j_call: TRBJ2-7
clone_size: few
d_call: NA
cdr3_nt: TGTGCCAGCAGTTTAGTGGGAGGCGAGCAGTACTTC
cdr3_aa: CASSLVGGEQYF

v_call: TRBV5-1
j_call: TRBJ1-1
clone_size: many
d_call: NA
cdr3_nt: TGCGCCAGCAGCTTGGATACTGAAGCTTTCTTT
cdr3_aa: CASSLDTEAFF

v_call: TRBV19
j_call: TRBJ2-3
clone_size: few
d_call: TRBD1
cdr3_nt: TGTGCCAGTAGTATGACAGGGGGCCCACAGATAACGCAGTATTTT
cdr3_aa: CASSMTGGPQITQYF

v_call: TRBV7-6
j_call: TRBJ2-1
clone_size: NA
d_call: NA
cdr3_nt: TGTGCCAGCAGCCCCATTGCGCGGGTAAACAATGAGCAGTTCTTC
cdr3_aa: CASSPIARVNNEQFF